The rows below give T cell receptor beta chains drawn from one sample of a study of PD-1 blockade in classical Hodgkin lymphoma. Sequencing used immunoSEQ multiplex PCR; TCRdb keeps in-frame clones, though not all of them. The table has around 43,000 clones, more than 70% seen once; the top ten hold roughly 13%. The material was peripheral blood mononuclear cells (PBMCs), obtained at baseline. These TCRs come from a human donor with classical Hodgkin lymphoma. The CDR3 runs from the conserved cysteine through the conserved F or W. A D gene is named only where the DNA matches it firmly. Size is omitted from some rows. Given values are once, few, many or a class for expanded clones.

clone_size d_call j_call v_call cdr3_aa cdr3_nt
. . TRBJ1-2 TRBV7-2 CASSPSGVNYGYTF TGTGCCAGCAGCCCCTCCGGGGTAAACTATGGCTACACCTTC
. . TRBJ2-5 TRBV5-1 CASSLGAEGRPHQETQYF TGCGCCAGCAGCTTGGGGGCTGAGGGGCGCCCACACCAAGAGACCCAGTACTTC
. . TRBJ2-7 TRBV7-5 CARSPQQAGEKAYEQYF TGTGCCAGAAGCCCTCAGCAGGCAGGGGAGAAAGCCTACGAGCAGTACTTC
. . TRBJ2-1 TRBV7-2 CASSLGSGVNEQFF TGTGCCAGCAGCTTGGGGAGCGGCGTGAATGAGCAGTTCTTC
. TRBD1 TRBJ2-1 TRBV5-4 CASSLGAGGYNEQFF TGTGCCAGCAGCTTGGGGGCAGGGGGCTACAATGAGCAGTTCTTC
. TRBD1 TRBJ1-1 TRBV5-6 CASSPTGDRVAEAFF TGTGCCAGCAGCCCCACGGGGGACAGGGTCGCTGAAGCTTTCTTT
. . TRBJ2-2 TRBV7-9 CASSLDGNGELFF TGTGCCAGCAGCTTAGATGGTAACGGGGAGCTGTTTTTT
. . TRBJ2-1 TRBV7-9 CASSFSDYNEQFF TGTGCCAGCAGCTTTTCCGACTACAATGAGCAGTTCTTC
once TRBD1 TRBJ1-2 TRBV5-1 CASSLRTGGENYGYTF TGCGCCAGCAGCTTACGTACAGGGGGCGAAAACTATGGCTACACCTTC
. TRBD1 TRBJ1-3 TRBV4-1 CASSQVTRSTGPGNTIYF TGCGCCAGCAGCCAAGTTACCCGCTCGACAGGGCCTGGAAACACCATATATTTT
once TRBD2 TRBJ2-7 TRBV14 CASSPDPGEGSYEQYF TGTGCCAGCAGCCCGGACCCGGGGGAGGGCTCCTACGAGCAGTACTTC
. TRBD2 TRBJ2-2 TRBV2 CASSDIGLASSGELFF TGTGCCAGCAGTGATATAGGACTAGCTTCGTCCGGGGAGCTGTTTTTT
few . TRBJ1-6 TRBV27 CASKGARNSPLHF TGTGCCAGCAAAGGGGCGAGGAATTCACCCCTCCACTTT
. . TRBJ2-6 TRBV4-2 CASSQVEGANVLTF TGTGCCAGCAGCCAAGTGGAGGGGGCCAACGTCCTGACTTTC
. . TRBJ2-5 TRBV5-6 CASSALGGQGETQYF TGTGCCAGCAGCGCCCTCGGGGGACAAGGAGAGACCCAGTACTTC
. TRBD2 TRBJ2-3 TRBV7-3 CASSQGLPPDTQYF TGTGCCAGCAGCCAGGGACTACCCCCCGATACGCAGTATTTT
. . TRBJ1-6 TRBV9 CASSVEDFRISPLHF TGTGCCAGCAGCGTAGAAGACTTCCGCATTTCACCCCTCCACTTT
. . TRBJ2-5 TRBV5-8 CASSQVFSPFVFEETQYF TGCGCCAGCAGCCAAGTATTTTCCCCCTTCGTATTCGAAGAGACCCAGTACTTC
. TRBD1 TRBJ1-1 TRBV5-1 CASSSSYRGPFEAFF TGCGCCAGCAGCTCCTCATACAGGGGTCCCTTTGAAGCTTTCTTT
. TRBD2 TRBJ2-3 TRBV27 CASSLWGRAGGRTDTQYF TGTGCCAGCAGTTTATGGGGAAGAGCGGGGGGCCGCACAGATACGCAGTATTTT
. . TRBJ2-2 TRBV5-1 CASRTATGELFF TGCGCCAGCAGGACAGCCACCGGGGAGCTGTTTTTT
few . TRBJ1-1 TRBV6-6 CASTHWGEAFF TGTGCCAGCACTCATTGGGGTGAAGCTTTCTTT
. . TRBJ2-7 TRBV20-1 CSATGAYEQYF TGCAGTGCTACCGGGGCCTACGAGCAGTACTTC
once . TRBJ2-7 TRBV7-2 CASSRGVLTRSYEQYF TGTGCCAGCAGCAGGGGGGTGCTAACGCGATCCTACGAGCAGTACTTC
. . TRBJ1-6 TRBV21-1 CASIQGALNSPLHF TGTGCCAGCATTCAGGGGGCCCTTAATTCACCCCTCCACTTT
. . TRBJ2-7 TRBV5-8 CASGNYEQYF TGTGCCAGCGGAAACTACGAGCAGTACTTC
few . TRBJ1-2 TRBV6-1 CASMVGETYGYTF TGTGCCAGCATGGTAGGAGAAACCTATGGCTACACCTTC